The 14 T cell receptor beta chains in this list originate from one sample, sequenced in a study of cytomegalovirus exposure and HLA in healthy donors. Here immunoSEQ multiplex PCR was the method, and the copy in TCRdb shows in-frame clones only, minus some. The sample consists of about 140,000 clones, about 90% of them appearing once. Sequenced material: PBMCs. The receptor set was obtained from a woman in her late teens or twenties in good health and CMV-seropositive.

This chain connects TRBV7-6 to TRBJ2-2; no firm D call. V was pared by 2 bases and J by 4 bases, with 11 bases between. There are 15 residues in the CDR3. Germline loops: CDR1 SGHVS, CDR2 FNYEAQ. CDR3 protein: CASSLNSASTGELFF. The CDR3 DNA sequence: TGTGCCAGCAGCTTAAACTCCGCTTCCACCGGGGAGCTGTTTTTT.

The chain is built from TRBV27 and TRBJ2-5; D might be TRBD2 (7 bases). This CDR3 is 14 amino acids long. Germline V gene lookup returns CDR1 MNHEY and CDR2 SMNVEV (reference sequence). V dropped 2 bases and J dropped 3 bases, with 10 bases sitting between them. DNA for the CDR3: TGTGCCAGCAGTTTACAGGGGAGGGAAGAGACCCAGTACTTC. This codes for CASSLQGREETQYF.

The J gene is TRBJ1-3, the V gene TRBV27, with TRBD1 matching 10 bases. This CDR3 contains 14 residues. In germline, CDR1 is MNHEY, CDR2 SMNVEV (reference sequence). Trimming took 6 bases from V and 3 from J; bases not matched to a gene: 2. CDR3 in DNA: TGTGCCAGCAGCGGGACAGGGGTTGGAAACACCATATATTTT. Translating it yields CASSGTGVGNTIYF.

The rearrangement links TRBV5-1 to TRBJ2-7; D gene ambiguous. V lost 0 bases to trimming and J lost 2 bases, with 9 bases between them. There are 14 residues in the CDR3. Germline V lookup: CDR1 SGHRS, CDR2 YFSETQ. CDR3 protein: CASSLAPRTYEQYF. In DNA form, the CDR3 reads TGCGCCAGCAGCTTGGCCCCGCGGACCTACGAGCAGTACTTC.

The chain has TRBV30 and TRBJ1-5, with 7 bases identical to TRBD1. V shed 3 bases and J 6 bases; nucleotides not matched to a gene: 5. This CDR3 contains 13 residues. Germline lookup yields CDR1 GTSNPN and CDR2 SVGIG (reference sequence). The CDR3 region has the DNA TGTGCCTGGAGCCTCCAGGGGGGTCAGCCCCAGCATTTT. Its translation: CAWSLQGGQPQHF.

V and J are TRBV29-1 and TRBJ1-2; weak D call: TRBD1 (6 bases). CDR3 length equals 11 residues. Trimming removed 5 bases at V and 5 bases at J, with 9 bases between. Germline assignment: CDR1 SQVTM and CDR2 ANQGSEA. The CDR3 sequence: CSVQGTYGYTF. CDR3 nucleotides: TGCAGCGTTCAGGGGACGTATGGCTACACCTTC.

J is TRBJ2-7 and V is TRBV27; maybe TRBD1 (5 bases). CDR1 and CDR2 from the germline V gene are MNHEY and SMNVEV (reference sequence). This CDR3 has 13 amino acids. V lost 8 bases to trimming and J lost 2 bases, with 13 bases between them. The CDR3 here is CASVGRETYEQYF. The CDR3 DNA reads as TGTGCCAGCGTGGGCAGGGAAACCTACGAGCAGTACTTC.

V is TRBV7-3 and J is TRBJ2-2; 8 bases align to TRBD1. The CDR3 has 16 amino acids. After removal of 5 bases from V and 1 base from J, the junction contained 6 bases not matched to a gene. CDR1 SGHTA and CDR2 FQGTGA come from the germline V gene. The CDR3 spells CASSRQGMGNTGELFF. The CDR3 DNA reads TGTGCCAGCAGCCGACAGGGGATGGGGAACACCGGGGAGCTGTTTTTT. The variable domain in full, completed from reference TRBV7-3 and TRBJ2-2, reads GAGVSQTPSNKVTEKGKYVELRCDPISGHTALYWYRQSLGQGPEFLIYFQGTGAADDSGLPNDRFFAVRPEGSVSTLKIQRTERGDSAVYLCASSRQGMGNTGELFFGEGSRLTVL.

This clone was detected a few times. The genes are TRBV6-1 and TRBJ1-2; no firm D call. V was trimmed by 3 bases and J by 4 bases, leaving 9 bases between them. Germline V lookup: CDR1 MNHNS, CDR2 SASEGT. This CDR3 comprises 13 residues. CDR3 in DNA: TGTGCCAGCAGTGAGATGAACATCTATGGCTACACCTTC. Residues: CASSEMNIYGYTF.

The chain is built from TRBV4-2 and TRBJ2-7; 8 positions agree with TRBD2. V was pared by 1 base and J by 1 base, with 6 bases of the junction left unmatched. Germline V gene data show CDR1 as LGHNA and CDR2 as YNFKEQ. The CDR3 extends over 16 amino acids. CDR3 sequence: CASSQGSGGTSYEQYF. DNA of the CDR3: TGTGCCAGCAGCCAAGGTTCGGGGGGGACATCCTACGAGCAGTACTTC.

This chain connects TRBV5-1 to TRBJ1-6; a possible D gene is TRBD1 (6 bases). The V end lost 5 bases, the J end lost 5 bases, and 17 bases lay between the germline ends. The CDR3 is made up of 16 amino acids. CDR1 is SGHRS, CDR2 YFSETQ, per germline. The CDR3 here is CASRSNTGKDNSPLHF. CDR3 bases: TGCGCCAGCAGAAGCAATACAGGGAAAGATAATTCACCCCTCCACTTT.

V and J are TRBV9 and TRBJ1-4, with D unresolved. CDR3 size: 15 residues. V lost 0 bases to trimming and J lost 5 bases, with 11 bases between them. Per the germline V gene, CDR1 is SGDLS and CDR2 is YYNGEE. DNA of the CDR3: TGTGCCAGCAGCGTAGTGCCGGGGTCAAATGAAAAACTGTTTTTT. It encodes CASSVVPGSNEKLFF.

The V call is TRBV13, the J call TRBJ1-1; a possible D gene is TRBD1 (5 bases). In germline, CDR1 is PRHDT, CDR2 FYEKMQ (reference sequence). CDR3 size: 14 residues. The V end was cut by 5 bases, the J end by 4 bases, with 14 bases between. For the CDR3, the DNA is TGTGCCAGCAGCCTGCGGGGGTCGGGCACTGAAGCTTTCTTT. Residues: CASSLRGSGTEAFF.

This clone was observed once. The chain employs TRBV5-4 and TRBJ2-3; 10 positions agree with TRBD2. This CDR3 contains 17 residues. V lost 2 bases, J lost 3 bases, and 9 bases stayed unmatched. Germline CDR1 SGHNT, CDR2 YYREEE (reference sequence). This CDR3 is CASSFQVTSGSTDTQYF. Here the CDR3 DNA reads TGTGCCAGCAGCTTCCAGGTGACTAGCGGGTCAACAGATACGCAGTATTTT.